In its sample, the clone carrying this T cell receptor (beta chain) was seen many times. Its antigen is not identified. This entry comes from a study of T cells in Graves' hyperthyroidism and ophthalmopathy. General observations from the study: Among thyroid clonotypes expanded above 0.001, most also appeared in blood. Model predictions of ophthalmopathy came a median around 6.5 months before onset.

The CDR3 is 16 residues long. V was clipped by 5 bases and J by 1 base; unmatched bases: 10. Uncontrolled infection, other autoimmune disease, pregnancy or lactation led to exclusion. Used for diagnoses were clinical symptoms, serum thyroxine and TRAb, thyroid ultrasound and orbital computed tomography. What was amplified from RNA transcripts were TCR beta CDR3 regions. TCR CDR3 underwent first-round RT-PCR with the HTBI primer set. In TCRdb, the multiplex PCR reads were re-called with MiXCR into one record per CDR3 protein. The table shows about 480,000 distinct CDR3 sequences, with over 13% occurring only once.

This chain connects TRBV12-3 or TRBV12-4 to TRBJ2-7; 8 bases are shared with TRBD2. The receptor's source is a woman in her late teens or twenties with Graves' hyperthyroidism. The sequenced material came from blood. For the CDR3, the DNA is TGTGCCAGCAGTCCAGGGACTAGAGGGGGATCCTACGAGCAGTACTTC. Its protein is CASSPGTRGGSYEQYF.